These T cell receptor beta chains were read from a single sample in a study of Graves' ophthalmopathy and Graves' hyperthyroidism. Each CDR3 protein is one row after TCRdb ran MiXCR on the multiplex PCR reads. The sample lists roughly 220,000 distinct CDR3 sequences; around 42% were seen once. The specimen sequenced was peripheral blood. The receptors stem from an adult man with Graves' ophthalmopathy. Both conserved end residues are part of each CDR3. Fields, in order: V gene, J gene, clone size, D gene, CDR3 protein, CDR3 DNA. A D gene is named only where the DNA matches it firmly. Expanded clones are given a class, and other clones once, few, many or no size at all.

V: TRBV5-6
J: TRBJ1-2
size: -
D: TRBD1
CDR3: CASSLKGQGDYGYTF
DNA: TGTGCCAGCAGCTTGAAAGGACAGGGGGACTATGGCTACACCTTC

V: TRBV5-1
J: TRBJ2-2
size: -
D: -
CDR3: CASRFGRSTGELFF
DNA: TGCGCCAGCAGATTTGGACGGAGCACCGGGGAGCTGTTTTTT

V: TRBV4-1
J: TRBJ1-1
size: -
D: -
CDR3: CASSQGPGLNTEAFF
DNA: TGCGCCAGCAGCCAAGGTCCGGGATTGAACACTGAAGCTTTCTTT

V: TRBV7-2
J: TRBJ1-2
size: many
D: -
CDR3: CASSLAGEDGYTF
DNA: TGTGCCAGCAGCTTAGCAGGGGAGGATGGCTACACCTTC

V: TRBV19
J: TRBJ1-1
size: -
D: TRBD1
CDR3: CASSIRTGGSNTEAFF
DNA: TGTGCCAGTAGTATTCGGACAGGGGGTTCGAACACTGAAGCTTTCTTT

V: TRBV11-2
J: TRBJ2-6
size: -
D: TRBD1
CDR3: CASSLDWFPGGVQSGANVLTF
DNA: TGTGCCAGCAGCTTAGATTGGTTTCCAGGGGGCGTCCAATCTGGGGCCAACGTCCTGACTTTC

V: TRBV2
J: TRBJ2-7
size: few
D: -
CDR3: CASRTHQASLYF
DNA: TGTGCCAGCAGGACTCACCAGGCAAGTCTGTACTTC

V: TRBV29-1
J: TRBJ2-5
size: -
D: -
CDR3: CSVEAYGHRASETQYF
DNA: TGCAGCGTTGAAGCCTATGGGCACAGGGCCTCGGAGACCCAGTACTTC

V: TRBV10-3
J: TRBJ1-4
size: -
D: TRBD1
CDR3: CATGQDEKLFF
DNA: TGTGCCACGGGACAGGATGAAAAACTGTTTTTT

V: TRBV6-6
J: TRBJ1-2
size: few
D: -
CDR3: CASSYGLNYGYTF
DNA: TGTGCCAGCAGCTACGGTCTGAATTATGGCTACACCTTC

V: TRBV7-2
J: TRBJ1-2
size: -
D: -
CDR3: CASLGTIPGYGYTF
DNA: TGTGCCAGCCTCGGGACCATCCCTGGCTATGGCTACACCTTC

V: TRBV24-1
J: TRBJ1-5
size: many
D: -
CDR3: CATSAGRSNQPQHF
DNA: TGTGCCACCAGTGCAGGGCGAAGCAATCAGCCCCAGCATTTT

V: TRBV2
J: TRBJ1-2
size: few
D: TRBD1
CDR3: CASSALRQGGSYGYTF
DNA: TGTGCCAGCAGTGCGCTACGACAGGGAGGGAGCTATGGCTACACCTTC

V: TRBV7-8
J: TRBJ2-7
size: -
D: TRBD2
CDR3: CASSFRASGRVNEQYF
DNA: TGTGCCAGCAGCTTTCGTGCTAGCGGGAGGGTGAACGAGCAGTACTTC

V: TRBV5-1
J: TRBJ2-7
size: few
D: -
CDR3: CASSSEMDGTYEQYF
DNA: TGCGCCAGCAGCTCCGAGATGGACGGGACCTACGAGCAGTACTTC

V: TRBV20-1
J: TRBJ2-1
size: -
D: TRBD2
CDR3: CSASSGSWNEQFF
DNA: TGCAGTGCCTCTAGCGGGAGTTGGAATGAGCAGTTCTTC

V: TRBV2
J: TRBJ2-5
size: -
D: -
CDR3: CASSYQSARGETQYF
DNA: TGTGCCAGCAGTTACCAAAGCGCGCGAGGGGAGACCCAGTACTTC

V: TRBV10-3
J: TRBJ1-1
size: many
D: -
CDR3: CAISGFGQGSTEAFF
DNA: TGTGCCATCAGTGGCTTTGGGCAGGGCAGCACTGAAGCTTTCTTT

V: TRBV7-6
J: TRBJ1-2
size: -
D: TRBD1
CDR3: CASSTGTEYGYTF
DNA: TGCGCCAGCAGCACCGGGACAGAGTATGGCTACACCTTC

V: TRBV2
J: TRBJ2-7
size: few
D: -
CDR3: CATKPDSSYEQYF
DNA: TGTGCCACAAAACCCGACAGCTCCTACGAGCAGTACTTC

V: TRBV12-3/TRBV12-4
J: TRBJ2-5
size: -
D: -
CDR3: CAISERGGPRETQYF
DNA: TGTGCCATCAGTGAACGAGGCGGGCCCCGGGAGACCCAGTACTTC

V: TRBV20-1
J: TRBJ2-7
size: few
D: -
CDR3: CSARDARAHEQYF
DNA: TGCAGTGCTAGAGATGCCAGGGCACACGAGCAGTACTTC

V: TRBV29-1
J: TRBJ2-3
size: -
D: TRBD2
CDR3: CSVDSGRVTDTQYF
DNA: TGCAGCGTTGATAGCGGGAGGGTCACAGATACGCAGTATTTT

V: TRBV15
J: TRBJ2-6
size: few
D: -
CDR3: CATSSDISGANVLTF
DNA: TGTGCCACCAGCAGCGACATCTCTGGGGCCAACGTCCTGACTTTC

V: TRBV5-1
J: TRBJ1-1
size: -
D: TRBD1
CDR3: CASSASGGVDTEAFF
DNA: TGCGCCAGCAGCGCGTCAGGGGGGGTGGACACTGAAGCTTTCTTT

V: TRBV7-9
J: TRBJ2-5
size: once
D: -
CDR3: CASSTKLAGETQYF
DNA: TGTGCCAGCAGCACTAAACTAGCCGGCGAGACCCAGTACTTC

V: TRBV19
J: TRBJ2-6
size: -
D: -
CDR3: CASSPLSGANVLTF
DNA: TGTGCCAGTTCCCCGTTATCTGGGGCCAACGTCCTGACTTTC

V: TRBV7-8
J: TRBJ2-5
size: few
D: TRBD1
CDR3: CASSLAGQGEETQYF
DNA: TGTGCCAGCAGCTTAGCAGGACAGGGGGAAGAGACCCAGTACTTC

V: TRBV20-1
J: TRBJ2-5
size: -
D: TRBD2
CDR3: CSASIGLASGGAQYF
DNA: TGCAGTGCTTCTATAGGACTAGCCAGTGGAGGGGCCCAGTACTTC

V: TRBV29-1
J: TRBJ2-3
size: -
D: TRBD2
CDR3: CSAPSPSGSTDTQYF
DNA: TGCAGCGCCCCTTCGCCTAGCGGGAGCACAGATACGCAGTATTTT